These 10 T cell receptor beta chains were sequenced from one sample in a study of OX40 agonist ivuxolimab in advanced cancers. Repertoires were generated with immunoSEQ multiplex PCR, while TCRdb's copy carries only in-frame clones and drops some. The sample has under 20,000 clones, roughly 72% seen once. Sample: CD4+ or CD8+ T cells sorted from blood, taken in a trial of the OX40 agonist ivuxolimab. The receptors originated from an adult with an advanced solid tumor such as melanoma, head and neck, liver or kidney cancer.

CDR3 in amino acids: CASSLERLDDTGELFF. The CDR3 coding sequence is TGTGCCAGCAGCTTAGAGCGTCTAGATGATACCGGGGAGCTGTTTTTT. J is TRBJ2-2 and V is TRBV11-3, with no clear D. This CDR3 has 16 residues. Trimming pared 0 bases from V and 5 bases from J, leaving 13 bases between. In germline, CDR1 is SGHNT, CDR2 YENEEA.

The V call is TRBV4-1, the J call TRBJ2-5; D ambiguous. Germline values: CDR1 MGHRA, CDR2 YSYEKL. The germline V and J ends were trimmed by 1 base and 5 bases, with 17 bases remaining between them. The CDR3 has 16 residues. CDR3 loop: CASSQGILPEAETQYF. In DNA, the CDR3 is TGCGCCAGCAGCCAAGGGATACTCCCAGAGGCGGAGACCCAGTACTTC.

The chain employs TRBV29-1 and TRBJ2-2; possible D gene TRBD2, 6 bases. CDR1 and CDR2 from the germline V gene are SQVTM and ANQGSEA. Trimming took 5 bases from V and 1 from J, leaving 14 bases between them. The CDR3 is 15 residues long. CDR3 nucleotide sequence: TGCAGCGTTATAGCGGCTAGCTTGAACACCGGGGAGCTGTTTTTT. Its protein product is CSVIAASLNTGELFF.

The chain recombines TRBV7-9 with TRBJ1-4; 9 bases map to TRBD1. Trimming took 0 bases from V and 5 from J; bases not matched to a gene: 1. Per the germline V gene, CDR1 is SEHNR and CDR2 is FQNEAQ (reference sequence). The length of the CDR3 is 15 residues. In nucleotides, the CDR3 is TGTGCCAGCAGCTTAGCCGGGACAGGGAATGAAAAACTGTTTTTT. It is translated as CASSLAGTGNEKLFF. The complete variable domain, with remaining parts taken from reference TRBV7-9 and TRBJ1-4, reads DTGVSQNPRHKITKRGQNVTFRCDPISEHNRLYWYRQTLGQGPEFLTYFQNEAQLEKSRLLSDRFSAERPKGSFSTLEIQRTEQGDSAMYLCASSLAGTGNEKLFFGSGTQLSVL.

The V gene is TRBV5-1, the J gene TRBJ2-2; 15 positions agree with TRBD2. CDR1 and CDR2 (germline): SGHRS, YFSETQ. The CDR3 has 16 residues. Trimming removed 4 bases from V and 7 bases from J; junction bases left unmatched: 5. The CDR3 sequence is CASSAGLAGGHGELFF. In DNA form, the CDR3 reads TGCGCCAGCAGCGCGGGACTAGCGGGGGGCCACGGGGAGCTGTTTTTT. Drawing the rest from reference TRBV5-1 and TRBJ2-2, the complete variable domain is KAGVTQTPRYLIKTRGQQVTLSCSPISGHRSVSWYQQTPGQGLQFLFEYFSETQRNKGNFPGRFSGRQFSNSRSEMNVSTLELGDSALYLCASSAGLAGGHGELFFGEGSRLTVL.

This chain joins TRBV11-2 and TRBJ1-5, with unresolved D. This CDR3 contains 15 residues. The V and J ends lost 5 bases and 0 bases respectively, with 11 bases between them. CDR1 is SGHAT and CDR2 is FQNNGV in the germline V gene. CDR3 in DNA: TGTGCCAGCAGCCCCACGCCGAGTAGCAATCAGCCCCAGCATTTT. Protein sequence: CASSPTPSSNQPQHF.

The chain joins TRBV7-8 to TRBJ1-4, with 8 nucleotides matching TRBD1. Germline V gene data show CDR1 as SGHVS and CDR2 as FQNEAQ. V lost 5 bases and J lost 5; bases outside the gene matches: 4. This CDR3 contains 14 residues. CDR3 coding DNA: TGTGCCAGCAGCCTGGACAGGGCCAATGAAAAACTGTTTTTT. Protein: CASSLDRANEKLFF.

This clone showed up just a few times. The chain couples TRBV6-6 to TRBJ2-7; D gene ambiguous. V was cut by 0 bases and J by 6 bases, with 9 bases left in between. The length of the CDR3 is 13 residues. Germline CDR1 MNHNY, CDR2 SVGAGI (reference sequence). CDR3 region: CASSYSSVGEQYF. As DNA, the CDR3 is TGTGCCAGCAGTTACTCGTCGGTGGGCGAGCAGTACTTC.

This clone ranks as medium-sized. Different DNA sequences within this sample yield the same CDR3. This chain links TRBV5-6 with TRBJ2-7; unclear D gene. Germline CDR1 reads SGHDT; CDR2 reads YYEEEE. This CDR3 contains 11 residues. Deletions cut 2 bases from V and 4 bases from J, with 4 bases between. The CDR3 region has the DNA TGTGCCAGCAGCTTAGCTTACGAGCAGTACTTC. It codes for CASSLAYEQYF. The full variable domain, its missing parts supplied by reference TRBV5-6 and TRBJ2-7, is DAGVTQSPTHLIKTRGQQVTLRCSPKSGHDTVSWYQQALGQGPQFIFQYYEEEERQRGNFPDRFSGHQFPNYSSELNVNALLLGDSALYLCASSLAYEQYFGPGTRLTVT.

This clone was seen just once. The rearrangement links TRBV28 to TRBJ2-3; 11 bases are shared with TRBD1. CDR3 length: 15 amino acids. The V and J ends lost 6 bases and 3 bases, in that order; junction bases with no gene match: 5. Germline V gene data show CDR1 as MDHEN and CDR2 as SYDVKM. Here the CDR3 DNA reads TGTGCCAGCAGACCAGGACAGGGGGCGACAGATACGCAGTATTTT. Translation: CASRPGQGATDTQYF.